This is a list of T cell receptor beta chains from one sample in a study of blood T cell repertoires in COVID-19. Only in-frame clones appear in the TCRdb table, and some are missing; sequencing was by immunoSEQ multiplex PCR. The sample gives a few hundred thousand clones, more than 80% of which show up once; under 4% is in the top ten. The source material was peripheral blood. These receptors all come from a woman in her twenties or thirties with COVID-19, enrolled during active disease. Each CDR3 is given with its conserved first and last residue. The D gene is left open where the match is weak. Some rows mark clone size as missing; the rest say once, few, many or name a class of expanded clone.

DNA | CDR3 | size | J | D | V
TGCGCCAGCAGCCAAGATCCCCCTAGCGGGGGCCAAGAGACCCAGTACTTC | CASSQDPPSGGQETQYF | - | TRBJ2-5 | TRBD2 | TRBV4-3
TGTGCCGGCCCTGGACAGGGAGTTGCCGGGGAGCTGTTTTTT | CAGPGQGVAGELFF | - | TRBJ2-2 | TRBD1 | TRBV6-5
TGTGCCAGTAGTTCGAGCGGGAGGTCCAAAAACATTCAGTACTTC | CASSSSGRSKNIQYF | once | TRBJ2-4 | TRBD2 | TRBV19
TGTGCCAGCAGCTTAACGACAGGGAAAGGAAACACCATATATTTT | CASSLTTGKGNTIYF | once | TRBJ1-3 | TRBD1 | TRBV7-9
TGTGCCAGCAGTGAATTAGCCTCGGGATTCGGTGAGCAGTTCTTC | CASSELASGFGEQFF | - | TRBJ2-1 | - | TRBV25-1
TGTGCCAGCAGTGAAGCGACGACAGGGGTCCGGAGCGAGCAGTACTTC | CASSEATTGVRSEQYF | - | TRBJ2-7 | TRBD1 | TRBV2
TGTGCCAGCAGCTTGTCTAGCGGGAGGGCTGATACGCAGTATTTT | CASSLSSGRADTQYF | - | TRBJ2-3 | TRBD2 | TRBV7-9
TGTGCCAGCAGTCCGGACAGGAGCTCTGGAAACACCATATATTTT | CASSPDRSSGNTIYF | - | TRBJ1-3 | TRBD1 | TRBV6-5
TGTGCCAGCCAGCAAAAATGGGGGGACAGACTCAACACCGGGGAGCTGTTTTTT | CASQQKWGDRLNTGELFF | - | TRBJ2-2 | - | TRBV21-1
TGTGCCAGCAGTGTAAGCTCAGGGGGGCTCGGGAACACCGGGGAGCTGTTTTTT | CASSVSSGGLGNTGELFF | - | TRBJ2-2 | - | TRBV6-4
TGTGCCAGCAGCTGGGGCGGCACTGAAGCTTTCTTT | CASSWGGTEAFF | - | TRBJ1-1 | - | TRBV5-5
TGTGCCAGCAGTTTATCGAGCGGGAGTTCAGATACGCAGTATTTT | CASSLSSGSSDTQYF | - | TRBJ2-3 | TRBD2 | TRBV27
TGTGCCAGCAGCTTAGTAGGAGGGCCCATGAACACTGAAGCTTTCTTT | CASSLVGGPMNTEAFF | - | TRBJ1-1 | - | TRBV7-2
TGCAGTGCTAGTGCCCGGGACAGGGCCTACGAGCAGTACTTC | CSASARDRAYEQYF | - | TRBJ2-7 | TRBD1 | TRBV20-1
TGCGCCAGCAGCCAAACTCGGACAGGAGTAGTAGATACGCAGTATTTT | CASSQTRTGVVDTQYF | - | TRBJ2-3 | TRBD1 | TRBV5-1
TGTGCCAGCAGAGTAACTAGCGGGGAAAGCACAGATACGCAGTATTTT | CASRVTSGESTDTQYF | - | TRBJ2-3 | TRBD2 | TRBV2
TGCGCCAGCAGCCAATACCCTTCGGGTGACACTGAAGCTTTCTTT | CASSQYPSGDTEAFF | few | TRBJ1-1 | - | TRBV4-3
TGTGCCAGTAGTATCTACGGTAGGGCGGGTGAAAAACTGTTTTTT | CASSIYGRAGEKLFF | - | TRBJ1-4 | - | TRBV19
TGTGCCAGCAGTTCAAGGGCAAAGCTGAGCGGGGGAAGGGGGGAGACCCAGTACTTC | CASSSRAKLSGGRGETQYF | - | TRBJ2-5 | TRBD2 | TRBV28
TGCGCCAGCAGCCAAATCCCAGGGGGCAATGAAAAACTGTTTTTT | CASSQIPGGNEKLFF | - | TRBJ1-4 | TRBD1 | TRBV4-1
TGTGCCAGCAGCCCCGAGATACTAGCGGGGCCGGCAGATACGCAGTATTTT | CASSPEILAGPADTQYF | - | TRBJ2-3 | TRBD2 | TRBV5-4
TGCGCCAGCAGTGAGTCGAGAAGGGGAACAGGGACCTACAATGAGCAGTTCTTC | CASSESRRGTGTYNEQFF | - | TRBJ2-1 | - | TRBV10-1
TGCGCCAGCAGCCGCTCTTCTAGCGGGAGCACAGATACGCAGTATTTT | CASSRSSSGSTDTQYF | - | TRBJ2-3 | TRBD2 | TRBV5-1
TGCGCCAGCAGCTTGGGGGCGGGAGTGGAGACCCAGTACTTC | CASSLGAGVETQYF | - | TRBJ2-5 | TRBD2 | TRBV5-1
TGTGCCAGCAGTCCCAGACTAGCGGGAGGCACAGATACGCAGTATTTT | CASSPRLAGGTDTQYF | - | TRBJ2-3 | TRBD2 | TRBV28
TGTGCCAGCAGCCCGCGGGGGGCCCTAAATATTTTTTACGAGCAGTACTTC | CASSPRGALNIFYEQYF | once | TRBJ2-7 | TRBD2 | TRBV7-2
TGTGCCAGCAACGACGTACCCTCCTGGACAGAAGAAGAGACCCAGTACTTC | CASNDVPSWTEEETQYF | - | TRBJ2-5 | - | TRBV28
TGTGCCAGCAGTTTTAAGGGGCAAGAGACCCAGTACTTC | CASSFKGQETQYF | - | TRBJ2-5 | - | TRBV12-3/TRBV12-4
TGTGCCAGTACCGGGGCGGGAGCGCCGGGCAATGAGCAGTTCTTC | CASTGAGAPGNEQFF | - | TRBJ2-1 | TRBD2 | TRBV5-5
TGCAGCGTCCGAGAGGCCGGGGAGACCCAGTACTTC | CSVREAGETQYF | - | TRBJ2-5 | - | TRBV29-1
TGTGCCTGGAGACTAGCCTCAGAGACCCAGTACTTC | CAWRLASETQYF | - | TRBJ2-5 | - | TRBV30
TGTGCCAGCACCACTAGGGGGTTTTATGGCTACACCTTC | CASTTRGFYGYTF | - | TRBJ1-2 | - | TRBV7-2
TGTGCCACAAAATCCGGGACAGGGGATCAGCCCCAGCATTTT | CATKSGTGDQPQHF | few | TRBJ1-5 | TRBD1 | TRBV28
TGTGCCAGCACCTCCCAACAGGGGAAGGCAGGCAATCAGCCCCAGCATTTT | CASTSQQGKAGNQPQHF | - | TRBJ1-5 | TRBD1 | TRBV28
TGCGCCAGCAGCCAAGAGGGGAGGGTCTCCTATAATTCACCCCTCCACTTT | CASSQEGRVSYNSPLHF | many | TRBJ1-6 | - | TRBV4-1
TGTGCCACCAGTGATTTGTGGGGGCGGGAGCTGTTTTTT | CATSDLWGRELFF | - | TRBJ2-2 | - | TRBV24-1
TGTGCCAGCTCGGCACTGGGACAGCGATATCGCGAGCAGTACTTC | CASSALGQRYREQYF | - | TRBJ2-7 | TRBD1 | TRBV18
TGTGCCAGCAGCTTCGGGACAGCTCGGGAGCAGTACTTC | CASSFGTAREQYF | - | TRBJ2-7 | TRBD1 | TRBV5-6
TGTGCTAGCAGCTTAGGACTAGGCACAGATACGCAGTATTTT | CASSLGLGTDTQYF | - | TRBJ2-3 | TRBD2 | TRBV7-7
TGCGCCAGCAGCATAGACAGGAACACTGAAGCTTTCTTT | CASSIDRNTEAFF | - | TRBJ1-1 | - | TRBV5-1
TGTGCCAGCAGTTACGGCCTAGCGGGGCTCCACTTC | CASSYGLAGLHF | - | TRBJ2-7 | TRBD2 | TRBV6-6
TGTGCCAGCAGCTTAATTCTAGCCTACGAGCAGTACTTC | CASSLILAYEQYF | - | TRBJ2-7 | - | TRBV11-2
TGCAGCGTTCTTCCCCCGGGACTGGGCTCCTACAATGAGCAGTTCTTC | CSVLPPGLGSYNEQFF | - | TRBJ2-1 | - | TRBV29-1
TGTGCTAGCAGCTTAAACAGGGGTTCTGGAAACACCATATATTTT | CASSLNRGSGNTIYF | - | TRBJ1-3 | TRBD1 | TRBV7-7
TGTGCCATCAGTGAGTCGTCAGGGCTGAACACTGAAGCTTTCTTT | CAISESSGLNTEAFF | - | TRBJ1-1 | - | TRBV10-3
TGCGCCAGCAGCCAAGTATTTACCGACAGTGGTAGCTCCTACGAGCAGTACTTC | CASSQVFTDSGSSYEQYF | - | TRBJ2-7 | - | TRBV4-3
TGCAGCGTTGATTCGGGACTCAAACGTACGGATACGCAGTATTTT | CSVDSGLKRTDTQYF | - | TRBJ2-3 | - | TRBV29-1
TGCGCCAGTCGGACAGGGTATAATTCACCCCTCCACTTT | CASRTGYNSPLHF | - | TRBJ1-6 | TRBD1 | TRBV10-2
TGTGCCAGCAGTTGGGGCAGTCTAAACACTGAAGCTTTCTTT | CASSWGSLNTEAFF | - | TRBJ1-1 | - | TRBV6-2/TRBV6-3
TGCAGCGTTGCCGGGGTGAACACTGAAGCTTTCTTT | CSVAGVNTEAFF | - | TRBJ1-1 | - | TRBV29-1